The 10 T cell receptor beta chains in this list originate from one sample, sequenced in a study of post-analysis software for immune sequencing data. The study's findings and limits: TRBV5-6, TRBV5-1 and TRBV20-1 belonged to a set of roughly five TRBV segments that were more frequent in patients than controls.

Their antigen targets remain unknown. The library was made from cDNA and included unique molecular identifiers. TCRdb used MiXCR to reprocess the PCR reads, holding one entry per CDR3 protein. Of roughly 540,000 distinct CDR3 sequences listed, roughly 34% are singletons. Sequenced material: blood. The receptors originated from a girl younger than 18 with multiple sclerosis.

The chain links TRBV12-3 or TRBV12-4 to TRBJ2-1; D might be TRBD2 (6 bases). The ends were cut back, 5 bases at V and 11 bases at J, with 22 bases in the middle. CDR3 length equals 15 residues. The CDR3 protein is CASSLPSSSGGKQFF. CDR3 nucleotides: TGTGCCAGCAGTCTCCCCTCGTCTTCCGGGGGTAAGCAGTTCTTC.

This clonotype has a handful of counts. This chain links TRBV6-5 with TRBJ2-6; 7 bases line up with TRBD1. Looked up from germline, CDR1 is MNHEY and CDR2 is SVGAGI. The CDR3 is 17 residues long. Trimming removed 2 bases from V and 0 bases from J; junction bases left unmatched: 4. The CDR3 DNA follows: TGTGCCAGCAGTTACAGGGGGCTGAGCTCTGGGGCCAACGTCCTGACTTTC. It translates to CASSYRGLSSGANVLTF.

The gene calls are TRBV9 and TRBJ2-3; D not certain. CDR3 length: 13 residues. The germline V gene encodes CDR1 SGDLS and CDR2 YYNGEE. V lost 3 bases and J 5 bases, leaving 10 bases between the germline ends. CDR3 nucleotide sequence: TGTGCCAGCAGCGGGTCCAGCCTAGATACGCAGTATTTT. Translated, it gives CASSGSSLDTQYF.

The chain couples TRBV6-1 to TRBJ2-7; 7 positions match TRBD2. The CDR3 has 12 residues. Germline V lookup: CDR1 MNHNS, CDR2 SASEGT. Germline trimming cut 4 bases from V and 12 bases from J; bases unmatched to any gene: 9. The CDR3 reads CASSALRTRRYF. The CDR3 coding sequence is TGTGCCAGCAGTGCCCTGCGGACTAGGCGGTACTTC.

The rearrangement joins TRBV5-1 to TRBJ2-1, with D hard to call. Trimming cost V 4 bases and J 0 bases, with 11 bases left between them. The V gene's germline CDR1 is SGHRS and CDR2 YFSETQ. The CDR3 is 15 residues long. The CDR3 region is CASSPQGPSYNEQFF. The CDR3 coding sequence is TGCGCCAGCAGCCCCCAAGGGCCCTCCTACAATGAGCAGTTCTTC.

This clonotype has only a few counts. V usage is TRBV5-1 and J usage is TRBJ2-1, with D possibly called TRBD1 or TRBD2 (5 bases each). This CDR3 has 13 residues. Trimming pared 5 bases from V and 8 bases from J, leaving 14 bases between. Germline V gene sequence: CDR1 SGHRS, CDR2 YFSETQ. In DNA form, the CDR3 reads TGCGCCAGCAGACGGGACGTGGGCGATGAGCAGTTCTTC. Amino acids: CASRRDVGDEQFF.

This clonotype has just a few counts. V and J are TRBV5-1 and TRBJ2-5, with TRBD1 matching 9 bases. The CDR3 is made up of 17 amino acids. V trimming: 0 bases; J trimming: 5 bases; junction bases outside the gene matches: 11. The germline CDR1 and CDR2 sequences are SGHRS and YFSETQ. The CDR3 DNA is TGCGCCAGCAGCTTGGCGGTTAACAGGGGGCTTTCGGAGACCCAGTACTTC. This translates into CASSLAVNRGLSETQYF. The complete variable domain, with remaining parts taken from reference TRBV5-1 and TRBJ2-5, reads KAGVTQTPRYLIKTRGQQVTLSCSPISGHRSVSWYQQTPGQGLQFLFEYFSETQRNKGNFPGRFSGRQFSNSRSEMNVSTLELGDSALYLCASSLAVNRGLSETQYFGPGTRLLVL.

The chain couples TRBV7-3 to TRBJ2-1; 15 nucleotides line up with TRBD2. This CDR3 has 16 residues. Germline V CDR1 and CDR2: SGHTA, FQGTGA. V shed 5 bases and J 4 bases; nucleotides not matched to a gene: 3. The CDR3 bases are TGTGCCAGCAGCCACGGACTAGCGGGGGGGTACAATGAGCAGTTCTTC. This gives the protein CASSHGLAGGYNEQFF.

This clonotype turned up a few times. V gene TRBV6-1 combines with J gene TRBJ2-5; TRBD2 matches 8 bases. With 7 bases clipped from V and 0 bases from J, the junction kept 16 bases outside the gene matches. Germline V gene sequence: CDR1 MNHNS, CDR2 SASEGT. CDR3 size: 18 residues. CDR3 loop: CASNGRVSSGDYQETQYF. In DNA form, the CDR3 reads TGTGCCAGCAATGGCCGAGTTAGTAGCGGGGACTACCAAGAGACCCAGTACTTC.

The J gene is TRBJ2-5, the V gene TRBV10-1; weak D call: TRBD2 (5 bases). Between the trimmed V and J ends, which lost 6 bases and 2 bases, there was a span of 10 bases. Germline V lookup: CDR1 WNHNN, CDR2 SYGVQD (reference sequence). CDR3 length equals 13 residues. As DNA, the CDR3 is TGCGCCAGCAGCGGAGGTAATCAAGAGACCCAGTACTTC. Encoded protein: CASSGGNQETQYF.